The present TCR beta chain was sequenced within a study of identical twins. The study's findings and limits: Twin-shared out-of-frame alpha sequences were enriched for low generation probability. While abundant cord blood beta clonotypes carried fewer insertions, memory repertoires showed no such pattern. Models underestimated TCR alpha sharing (out-of-frame) in monozygotic twins.

cDNA carried unique molecular identifiers, and a universal primer site was added by template switching. Via MiXCR, TCRdb re-called the 5' RACE reads, giving one row per CDR3 protein. This sample yields a few hundred thousand distinct CDR3 sequences, of which more than 9% are seen a single time; 2.5% to 3% belongs to the top ten. V lost 2 bases to trimming and J lost 0 bases, with 11 bases between them. This CDR3 has 15 amino acids. Looked up from germline, CDR1 is ENHRY and CDR2 is SYGVKD. For this clonotype: Its target is unknown.

These data were also reused for a study on yellow fever vaccine responses in identical twins.

Sequencing input: PBMCs. The chain employs TRBV10-3 and TRBJ2-7; D unclear. The TCR was taken from a woman aged 18-30 years in good health. The CDR3 loop reads CAISEPGFSSYEQYF. The CDR3 coding sequence is TGTGCCATCAGTGAGCCGGGCTTTAGCTCCTACGAGCAGTACTTC.